This T cell receptor (beta chain) derives from a study of T cells after yellow fever vaccination. Across the study: With SMART-Seq v4 Ultra Low Input, the fractions containing low cell numbers were prepared. General study points: There was a small share of clonotypes that showed up in both the CD4 and CD8 compartments. Weaker overall, the secondary response nonetheless peaked faster (day 5 versus 15).

Germline V gives CDR1 MGHRA, CDR2 YSYEKL. The CDR3 totals 15 residues. The V end was cut by 0 bases, the J end by 0 bases, with 5 bases between. Synthesis of TCR cDNA relied on 5'RACE template switching, which attached a universal primer site and UMIs. TCRdb re-analysed the 5' RACE reads in MiXCR, keeping a single row per CDR3 protein. The repertoire includes 100,000 to 150,000 distinct CDR3 sequences, over 12% of them detected once, and more than 40% sits in the top ten. This clonotype has just a few counts. Its antigen is as yet unknown. The source was CD8+ T cells sorted from PBMCs, collected 5 days after the yellow fever booster vaccination. The TCR originated in a man aged 18-30 years who received the YFV17D yellow fever vaccine. The chain recombines TRBV4-1 with TRBJ2-2; no clear D. The CDR3 protein is CASSQEATNTGELFF. As DNA, the CDR3 is TGCGCCAGCAGCCAAGAGGCCACGAACACCGGGGAGCTGTTTTTT.